This T cell receptor beta chain emerged from a study of chemoradiotherapy in HPV16-positive cancers. Concerning this clone: The antigen remains undetermined.

Sequencing used immunoSEQ multiplex PCR; TCRdb keeps in-frame clones, though not all of them. The profile shows about 10,000 clones, more than 60% of them singletons. CDR1 is SGHRS, CDR2 YFSETQ, per germline. V gave up 0 bases and J gave up 2 bases, with 10 bases separating them. The CDR3 extends over 15 amino acids. General study points: In HPV16-positive patients, HPV-responsive T-cell expansion tracked better recurrence-free survival. During treatment, candidate HPV-specific clones and E7-related motifs expanded in tumor.

The chain combines TRBV5-1 with TRBJ2-3; D could derive from TRBD1 or TRBD2 (5 bases each). Sampling was performed from a patient who underwent chemoradiotherapy. This TCR derives from a human donor with HPV-associated anogenital cancer. Written as DNA, the CDR3 is TGCGCCAGCAGCTTGGATTGGGGACCCACAGATACGCAGTATTTT. Protein product: CASSLDWGPTDTQYF. The entire variable domain, with the rest obtained from reference TRBV5-1 and TRBJ2-3, is as follows: KAGVTQTPRYLIKTRGQQVTLSCSPISGHRSVSWYQQTPGQGLQFLFEYFSETQRNKGNFPGRFSGRQFSNSRSEMNVSTLELGDSALYLCASSLDWGPTDTQYFGPGTRLTVL.